One T cell receptor (beta chain) is described in this entry. CDR1 and CDR2 (germline): KGHSH, LQKENI. V gave up 6 bases and J gave up 3 bases; unmatched junction bases: 9. This CDR3 region has 15 residues. Bulk libraries came from a prior protocol with listed TCR primers. TCRdb passed the PCR reads through MiXCR, listing each CDR3 protein once. The sample has about 640,000 distinct CDR3 sequences; about 20% are singletons. The data are from a study of molecular identifiers for immune sequencing clone quantification. The receptor was isolated from a human donor in good health. Some libraries in this study had Jurkat cell RNA spiked in. The chain carries TRBV18 and TRBJ2-3; 7 bases line up with TRBD2. The sample taken for sequencing was naive CD8+ T cells from blood, with Jurkat cell RNA spiked in. This sample's subset: FACS-sorted CD8+CD4-CCR7+CD45RA+ naive T cells. This CDR3 is CASSFPLAATDTQYF. The CDR3 coding sequence is TGTGCCAGCTCCTTCCCCCTAGCGGCGACAGATACGCAGTATTTT.